The 3 T cell receptor beta chains given below trace back to one sample, sequenced in a study of blood T cell repertoires in COVID-19. Libraries were prepared by immunoSEQ multiplex PCR; TCRdb keeps only in-frame clonotypes and omits some of them. This sample has approximately 110,000 clones, with around 83% found just once. The sequencing input was peripheral blood. Receptors originate from an elderly woman with COVID-19, enrolled during active disease.

The rearrangement joins TRBV28 to TRBJ2-5; a weak D match, TRBD1 (5 bases). The germline V gene encodes CDR1 MDHEN and CDR2 SYDVKM. The CDR3 spans 15 residues. The ends were cut back, 6 bases at V and 2 bases at J, with 16 bases in the middle. The CDR3 sequence is CASSLNGAGQETQYF. Here the CDR3 DNA reads TGTGCCAGCAGCTTAAATGGGGCAGGACAAGAGACCCAGTACTTC.

The chain couples TRBV4-3 to TRBJ2-1; TRBD2 agrees at 13 bases. This CDR3 contains 16 residues. In germline, CDR1 is LGHNA, CDR2 YSLEER. V shed 4 bases, J shed 9 bases, and the junction held 9 bases outside the gene matches. CDR3 amino acids: CASSRRGLAGSFEQFF. The CDR3 nucleotides read TGCGCCAGCAGCCGTAGGGGACTAGCGGGAAGTTTTGAGCAGTTCTTC.

This rearrangement joins TRBV9 to TRBJ2-1; 13 nucleotides agree with TRBD2. From germline, CDR1 is SGDLS and CDR2 YYNGEE. V lost 4 bases to trimming and J lost 3 bases; unmatched junction nucleotides: 7. The CDR3 spans 17 residues. CDR3 bases: TGTGCCAGCAGCTCGGGACTAGCGGGACAGGGCTACAATGAGCAGTTCTTC. Its translation: CASSSGLAGQGYNEQFF.